This T cell receptor beta chain was sequenced for a study of cytomegalovirus exposure and HLA in healthy donors. Study-wide results and limits: A previous analysis found most TCR beta V segments productive roughly 90% or roughly 30% of the time.

The PCR contained 60 Vbeta and 13 Jbeta primers. Only in-frame clones appear in the TCRdb table, and some are missing; sequencing was by immunoSEQ multiplex PCR. The sample has approximately 150,000 clones, around 80% seen once. The germline V and J ends were trimmed by 5 bases and 1 base, with 15 bases remaining between them. The CDR3 length is 16 residues. In germline, CDR1 is SEHNR, CDR2 FQNEAQ (reference sequence). Turning to this clone: Its antigen is not identified.

The gene calls are TRBV7-9 and TRBJ1-3; D not resolved. Sequenced: PBMCs. The sequence derives from a man in his late teens or twenties in good health and CMV-seropositive. The CDR3 sequence: CASSPIEGISGNTIYF. CDR3 in DNA: TGTGCCAGCAGCCCTATAGAGGGTATTTCTGGAAACACCATATATTTT.